These T cell receptor beta chains were read from a single sample in a study of post-analysis software for immune sequencing data. Each CDR3 protein gets one entry after TCRdb re-called the PCR reads with MiXCR. Here the sample spans 700,000 to 800,000 distinct CDR3 sequences, 25% to 30% being singletons. The sequencing sample was made of blood. The receptors here all came from a girl under 18 with multiple sclerosis. Each CDR3 is given with its conserved first and last residue. A D gene is named only where the DNA matches it firmly. Clone sizes are given selectively: once, few, many, or a class where the clone is expanded.

J,V,D,size,DNA,CDR3
TRBJ2-1,TRBV29-1,.,few,TGCAGCGCCGAGGCCTCCCAGGAGCAGTTCTTC,CSAEASQEQFF
TRBJ2-1,TRBV5-1,TRBD2,few,TGCGCCAGCGGCCAGCGGGAGGTCTACAATGAGCAGTTCTTC,CASGQREVYNEQFF
TRBJ2-3,TRBV6-5,.,.,TGTGCCAGCAGTTACCGTAGTACGCAGTATTTT,CASSYRSTQYF
TRBJ2-5,TRBV9,TRBD2,.,TGTGCCAGTACACCGGGACTAGAGGAGACCCAGTACTTC,CASTPGLEETQYF
TRBJ2-5,TRBV20-1,TRBD2,.,TGCAGTGCTAGAGATTTGAGGGACAGTCCGGGACTAGCGGCGCTTAACCAAGAGACCCAGTACTTC,CSARDLRDSPGLAALNQETQYF
TRBJ2-7,TRBV3-1,TRBD1,.,TGTGCCAGCAGCCAAGATCCCGGACAGGGGGGGTCTTACGAGCAGTACTTC,CASSQDPGQGGSYEQYF
TRBJ1-5,TRBV5-1,.,.,TGCGCCAGCAGCTCGGCTGACACCATGATGCAGCCCCAGCATTTT,CASSSADTMMQPQHF
TRBJ2-5,TRBV20-1,.,few,TGCAGTGCTAGCCCACAGGGTGTTCAAGAGACCCAGTACTTC,CSASPQGVQETQYF
TRBJ2-7,TRBV7-9,.,.,TGTGCCAGCAGCCCGGCCCCCGGGTTCTACGAGCAGTACTTC,CASSPAPGFYEQYF
TRBJ2-4,TRBV7-8,TRBD1,.,TGTGCCAGCAGCACTCGACAGGGTTGGGACATTCAGTACTTC,CASSTRQGWDIQYF
TRBJ2-1,TRBV20-1,.,.,TGCAGTGCTAGAGACAGGGGGGGCTCCTACAATGAGCAGTTCTTC,CSARDRGGSYNEQFF
TRBJ1-2,TRBV10-3,TRBD1,once,TGTGCCGCCAACGGACAGGGGGCTTATGGCCACACCTTC,CAANGQGAYGHTF
TRBJ2-3,TRBV14,.,.,TGTGCCAGCAGCCAACGGCAGGACTACACAGATACGCAGTATTTT,CASSQRQDYTDTQYF
TRBJ1-2,TRBV5-1,TRBD1,few,TGCGCCAGCAGCACCACAGGGGGCGCGGGCCTCGGCTACACCTTC,CASSTTGGAGLGYTF
TRBJ2-1,TRBV29-1,TRBD2,.,TGCAGCGTTCCCCGGGGGACTAGCGGTGTGGCGGGGCAGTTCTTC,CSVPRGTSGVAGQFF
TRBJ1-5,TRBV27,.,.,TGTGCCAGCAGTTTCCTCTCGACCCTGGGCAATCAGCCCCAGCATTTT,CASSFLSTLGNQPQHF
TRBJ1-2,TRBV20-1,.,few,TGCAGTGCCCGGAACAGGACCTATGGCTACACCTTC,CSARNRTYGYTF
TRBJ2-5,TRBV7-9,.,many,TGTGCCAGCAGCTTAGAAGGACAGATAGAGACCCAGTACTTC,CASSLEGQIETQYF
TRBJ2-3,TRBV11-2,TRBD1,.,TGTGCCAGCAGCCTTTCCGGGACAGGGGTTCCAGATACGCAGTATTTT,CASSLSGTGVPDTQYF
TRBJ2-1,TRBV6-5,.,few,TGTGCCAGCAGCTCGCCCCGGAGGCGGGGCAATGAGCAGTTCTTC,CASSSPRRRGNEQFF
TRBJ2-1,TRBV20-1,.,.,TGCAGTGCTAGACACCGGGACTCCTTCAATGAGCAGTTCTTC,CSARHRDSFNEQFF
TRBJ2-6,TRBV6-6,TRBD2,once,TGTGCTAGCGGGTCCAGGAGGGTAAATGGGGGGGCCAACGTCCTGACTTTC,CASGSRRVNGGANVLTF
TRBJ2-1,TRBV4-1,TRBD1,.,TGCGCCAGCAGCCGGGTAGGACAGGGCGGCTACAATGAGCAGTTCTTC,CASSRVGQGGYNEQFF
TRBJ2-3,TRBV4-3,TRBD1,.,TGCGCCAGCAGCCAAGAAGTCTGGAGGACAGGGGGCTGGGATACGCAGTATTTT,CASSQEVWRTGGWDTQYF
TRBJ1-3,TRBV29-1,.,.,TGCAGCGTGGCGCAGGGTAATGGAAACACCATATATTTT,CSVAQGNGNTIYF
TRBJ1-2,TRBV25-1,.,.,TGTGCCAGCAGTACGTCCGGCAGGATCAACTATGGCTACACCTTC,CASSTSGRINYGYTF
TRBJ1-6,TRBV7-2,.,.,TGTGCCAGCAGCTTAGCCCGGACGGAAAATTCACCCCTCCACTTT,CASSLARTENSPLHF
TRBJ2-7,TRBV29-1,.,many,TGCAGCGTTGACGGGGGTACGGTCTACGAGCAGTACTTC,CSVDGGTVYEQYF
TRBJ1-2,TRBV29-1,.,.,TGCAGCGTTGGCAAGGGGGAATCTAACTATGGCTACACCTTC,CSVGKGESNYGYTF
TRBJ2-7,TRBV20-1,TRBD1,.,TGCAGTGCTAACGGACAGGGGACGCGCTACGAGCAGTACTTC,CSANGQGTRYEQYF
TRBJ2-7,TRBV29-1,.,few,TGCAGCGCGATTTGGATCTACGAGCAGTACTTC,CSAIWIYEQYF
TRBJ2-3,TRBV20-1,.,many,TGCAGTGCTAGAGAGGCGGCCCGTGTTGATACGCAGTATTTT,CSAREAARVDTQYF
TRBJ2-7,TRBV3-1,.,few,TGTGCCAGCAGCCAATCCCCACCCGACAGCTCCTACGAGCAGTACTTC,CASSQSPPDSSYEQYF
TRBJ2-5,TRBV28,TRBD1,once,TGTGCCGGCAGTTCCGGACAGGAGGAAATTCAAGAGACCCAGTACTTC,CAGSSGQEEIQETQYF
TRBJ2-7,TRBV7-2,.,few,TGTGCCAGCAGCCCCCATATTGGTCTCTACGAGCAGTACTTC,CASSPHIGLYEQYF
TRBJ2-4,TRBV11-2,TRBD2,few,TGTGCCAGCAGCTCCACCTCTGCGGGAGGGCGTGAAAACATTCAGTACTTC,CASSSTSAGGRENIQYF
TRBJ1-1,TRBV10-3,TRBD1,.,TGTGCCATCAGTAGGACAGGGAGTACTGAAGCTTTCTTT,CAISRTGSTEAFF
TRBJ1-6,TRBV5-1,.,few,TGCGCCAGCAGCTTGGGCTCTTCTTTGGGCTCACCCCTCCACTTT,CASSLGSSLGSPLHF
TRBJ2-7,TRBV27,.,many,TGTGCCAGCAGCTGGGGGAGTCATTACGAGCAGTACTTC,CASSWGSHYEQYF
TRBJ2-1,TRBV6-5,TRBD1,few,TGTGCCAGCAGACCCGGGACAGGGGGTACTGAGCAGTTCTTC,CASRPGTGGTEQFF
TRBJ1-2,TRBV12-3/TRBV12-4,.,few,TGTGCCAGCAGCCCCCTCCGGGCTGATTATGGCTACACCTTC,CASSPLRADYGYTF
TRBJ2-7,TRBV6-5,TRBD2,few,TGTGCCAGCAGTTACGCGAACATAGCGGGAGTTGGCGAGCAGTACTTC,CASSYANIAGVGEQYF
TRBJ2-5,TRBV29-1,TRBD2,.,TGCAGCGGTAGGACTAGCGGGAGAAGCGATGAGCAGTACTTC,CSGRTSGRSDEQYF
TRBJ1-1,TRBV29-1,TRBD1,.,TGCAGCGTTCGAAGGGACAGACCGAACACTGAAGCTTTCTTT,CSVRRDRPNTEAFF
TRBJ2-5,TRBV5-1,TRBD2,few,TGCGCCAGTACCGGACTAGCGGGGGCAGAGACCCAGTACTTC,CASTGLAGAETQYF
TRBJ1-1,TRBV9,.,once,TGTGCCAGCAGCAAACGGGGGGACCCCACTGAAGCTTTCTTC,CASSKRGDPTEAFF
TRBJ2-1,TRBV7-2,TRBD2,.,TGTGCCAGCAGCTCCGGGGGAGGCGGGAGACAGAACAATGAGCAGTTCTTC,CASSSGGGGRQNNEQFF
TRBJ2-1,TRBV28,.,few,TGTGCCACCGAGCGGCCGAGCTCCTACAATGAGCAGTTCTTC,CATERPSSYNEQFF
TRBJ2-5,TRBV5-1,.,.,TGCGCCAGCAGCTCTCGCCAATCCGCGTGGCAGCAGTACTTC,CASSSRQSAWQQYF
TRBJ1-5,TRBV29-1,.,few,TGCAGCGTTGAAACAGAAAATCAGCCCCAGCATTTT,CSVETENQPQHF
TRBJ1-6,TRBV28,.,.,TGTGCCAGCAGGGACATTCATAATTCACCCCTCCACTTT,CASRDIHNSPLHF
TRBJ2-7,TRBV11-2,.,.,TGTGCCAGCAGCCCGCGGAGGTTCTACGAGCAGTACTTC,CASSPRRFYEQYF
TRBJ2-1,TRBV29-1,.,.,TGCAGCGCCCAATTCAATAGCGCACTATTCGAGCAGTTCTTC,CSAQFNSALFEQFF
TRBJ2-5,TRBV11-2,.,.,TGTGCCAGCAGCGACCGACCACCCGCGAGAGAGACCCAGTACTTC,CASSDRPPARETQYF
TRBJ2-6,TRBV5-1,TRBD1,many,TGCGCCAGCAGCTTCGCAGGGGGATCTGGGGCCAACGTCCTGACTTTC,CASSFAGGSGANVLTF